This TCR beta chain was observed in a study of blood T cells in healthy people across ages. A J-beta primer mix and a sample-barcoded 5' primer were used in a second PCR of roughly 7 to 12 cycles. TCRdb reprocessed the 5' RACE reads with MiXCR, giving one entry per CDR3 protein. The sample has 920,000 or so distinct CDR3 sequences, under 55% seen once. V dropped 6 bases and J dropped 1; count of bases not matched to a gene: 12. The CDR3 runs 17 residues. Germline V gene data show CDR1 as LGHDT and CDR2 as YNNKEL (reference sequence). Comment on this clonotype: Antigen: not known.

Study observations and caveats: Both naive CD4+ cell counts and diversity were greater in long-lived donors than in aged donors.

This clonotype originated in a woman aged 55-70 years in good health. Source material: blood. The V call is TRBV3-1, the J call TRBJ2-1; 7 nucleotides agree with TRBD2. The CDR3 here is CASSNTAGVGSYNEQFF. The CDR3 DNA reads TGTGCCAGCAGTAACACCGCGGGAGTGGGGTCCTACAATGAGCAGTTCTTC.